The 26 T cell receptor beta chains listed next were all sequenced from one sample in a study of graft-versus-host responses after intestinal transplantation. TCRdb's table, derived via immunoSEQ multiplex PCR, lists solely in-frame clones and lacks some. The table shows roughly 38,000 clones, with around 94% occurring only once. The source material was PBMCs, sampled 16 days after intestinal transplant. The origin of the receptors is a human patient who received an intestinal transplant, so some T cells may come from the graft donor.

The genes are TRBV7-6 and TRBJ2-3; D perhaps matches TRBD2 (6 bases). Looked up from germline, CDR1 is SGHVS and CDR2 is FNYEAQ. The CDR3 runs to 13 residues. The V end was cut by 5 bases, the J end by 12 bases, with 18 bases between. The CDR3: CASSPSGRDSQYF. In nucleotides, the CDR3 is TGTGCCAGCAGCCCAAGCGGCAGGGACTCTCAGTATTTT.

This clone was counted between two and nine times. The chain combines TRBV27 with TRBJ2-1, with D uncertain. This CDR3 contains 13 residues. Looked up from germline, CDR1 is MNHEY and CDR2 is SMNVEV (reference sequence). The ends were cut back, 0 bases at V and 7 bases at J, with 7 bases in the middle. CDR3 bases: TGTGCCAGCAGTTTATCGAGAAGGAATGAGCAGTTCTTC. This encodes CASSLSRRNEQFF.

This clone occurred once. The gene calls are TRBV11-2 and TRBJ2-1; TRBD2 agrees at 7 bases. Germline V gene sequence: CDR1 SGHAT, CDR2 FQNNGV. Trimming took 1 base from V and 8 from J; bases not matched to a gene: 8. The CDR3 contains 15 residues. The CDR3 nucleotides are TGTGCCAGCAGCTTAGGTGGGAGGACTAGAGATGAGCAGTTCTTC. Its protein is CASSLGGRTRDEQFF.

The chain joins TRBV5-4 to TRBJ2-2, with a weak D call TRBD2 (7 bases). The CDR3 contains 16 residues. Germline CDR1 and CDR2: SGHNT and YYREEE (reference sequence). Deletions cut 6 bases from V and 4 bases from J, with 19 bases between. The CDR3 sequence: CASTWGGAGTTGELFF. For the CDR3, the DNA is TGTGCCAGCACCTGGGGGGGGGCCGGGACCACCGGGGAGCTGTTTTTT.

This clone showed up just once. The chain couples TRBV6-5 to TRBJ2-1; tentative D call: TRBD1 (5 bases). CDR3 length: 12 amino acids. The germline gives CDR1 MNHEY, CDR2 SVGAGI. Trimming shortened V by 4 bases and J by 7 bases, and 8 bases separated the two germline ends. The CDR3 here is CASSFSGNEQFF. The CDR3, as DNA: TGTGCCAGCAGTTTTTCAGGGAATGAGCAGTTCTTC.

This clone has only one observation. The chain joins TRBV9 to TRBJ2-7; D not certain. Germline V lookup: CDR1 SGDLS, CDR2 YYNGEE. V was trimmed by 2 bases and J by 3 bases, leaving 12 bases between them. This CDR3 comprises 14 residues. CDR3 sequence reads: CASSVGSEFYEQYF. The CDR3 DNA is TGTGCCAGCAGCGTTGGGTCGGAATTCTACGAGCAGTACTTC.

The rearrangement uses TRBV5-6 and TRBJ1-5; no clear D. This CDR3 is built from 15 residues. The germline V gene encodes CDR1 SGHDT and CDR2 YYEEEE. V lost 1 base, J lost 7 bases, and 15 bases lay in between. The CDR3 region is CASSLSPQRWQPQHF. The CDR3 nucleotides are TGTGCCAGCAGCTTGAGCCCACAAAGGTGGCAGCCCCAGCATTTT.

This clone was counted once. The CDR3, as DNA: TGTGCCAGCAGCAACGGACTAGCGGAGAGCACAGATACGCAGTATTTT. Translating it yields CASSNGLAESTDTQYF. The genes are TRBV9 and TRBJ2-3, with 10 bases matching TRBD2. The CDR3 extends over 16 amino acids. V lost 4 bases to trimming and J lost 0 bases; unmatched junction nucleotides: 5. The germline CDR1 and CDR2 sequences are SGDLS and YYNGEE.

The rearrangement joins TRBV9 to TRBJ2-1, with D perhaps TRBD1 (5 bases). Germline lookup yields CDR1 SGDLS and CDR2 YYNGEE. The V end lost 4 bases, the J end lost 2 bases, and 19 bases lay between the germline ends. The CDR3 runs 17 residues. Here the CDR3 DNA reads TGTGCCAGCAGCCAGAGCTTGAGGACACCCACCTACAATGAGCAGTTCTTC. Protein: CASSQSLRTPTYNEQFF.

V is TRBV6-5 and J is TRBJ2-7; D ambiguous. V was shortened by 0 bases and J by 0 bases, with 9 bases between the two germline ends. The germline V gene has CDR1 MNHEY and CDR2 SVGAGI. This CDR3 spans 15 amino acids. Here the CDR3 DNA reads TGTGCCAGCAGTTACTCGCCCACGCGCTCCTACGAGCAGTACTTC. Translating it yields CASSYSPTRSYEQYF.

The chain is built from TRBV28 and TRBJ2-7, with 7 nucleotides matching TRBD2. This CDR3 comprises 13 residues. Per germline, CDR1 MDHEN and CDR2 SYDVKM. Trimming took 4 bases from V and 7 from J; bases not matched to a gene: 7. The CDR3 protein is CASSWGRAREQYF. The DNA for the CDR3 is TGTGCCAGCAGTTGGGGGAGGGCGAGGGAGCAGTACTTC.

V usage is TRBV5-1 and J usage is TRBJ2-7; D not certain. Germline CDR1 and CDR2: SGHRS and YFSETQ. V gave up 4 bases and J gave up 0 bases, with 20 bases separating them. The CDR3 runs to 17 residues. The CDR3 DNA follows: TGCGCCAGCAGCAATTCCGGGCGTAGCTTCAGCTCCTACGAGCAGTACTTC. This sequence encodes CASSNSGRSFSSYEQYF.

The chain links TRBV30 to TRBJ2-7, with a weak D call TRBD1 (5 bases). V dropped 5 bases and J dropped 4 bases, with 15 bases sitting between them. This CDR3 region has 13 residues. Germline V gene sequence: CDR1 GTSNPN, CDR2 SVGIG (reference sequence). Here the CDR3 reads CAWDQGSWYEQYF. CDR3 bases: TGTGCCTGGGACCAGGGAAGCTGGTACGAGCAGTACTTC.

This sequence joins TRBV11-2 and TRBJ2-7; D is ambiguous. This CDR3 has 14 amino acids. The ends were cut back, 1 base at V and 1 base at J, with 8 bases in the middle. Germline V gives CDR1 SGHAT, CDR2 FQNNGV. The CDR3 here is CASSLVHVSYEQYF. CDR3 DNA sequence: TGTGCCAGCAGCTTAGTCCATGTTTCCTACGAGCAGTACTTC.

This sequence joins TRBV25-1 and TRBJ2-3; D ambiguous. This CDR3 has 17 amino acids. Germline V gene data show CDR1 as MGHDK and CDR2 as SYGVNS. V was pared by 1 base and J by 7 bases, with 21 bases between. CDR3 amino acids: CASSECRTIQLLYTQYF. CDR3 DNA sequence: TGTGCCAGCAGTGAATGTAGGACCATTCAACTCCTTTATACGCAGTATTTT.

CDR3: CASSLPRDGGRGKTQYF. The CDR3 DNA follows: TGTGCCAGCAGTTTACCCCGGGACGGAGGGAGGGGGAAGACCCAGTACTTC. J is TRBJ2-5 and V is TRBV28; maybe TRBD2 (7 bases). Per the germline V gene, CDR1 is MDHEN and CDR2 is SYDVKM. V was trimmed by 2 bases and J by 6 bases, leaving 22 bases between them. The CDR3 contains 17 residues.

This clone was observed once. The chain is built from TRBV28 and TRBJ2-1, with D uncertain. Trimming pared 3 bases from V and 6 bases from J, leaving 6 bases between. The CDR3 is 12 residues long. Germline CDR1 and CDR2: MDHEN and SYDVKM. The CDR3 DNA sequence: TGTGCCAGCAGTTTGGCTTTCAATGAGCAGTTCTTC. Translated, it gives CASSLAFNEQFF.

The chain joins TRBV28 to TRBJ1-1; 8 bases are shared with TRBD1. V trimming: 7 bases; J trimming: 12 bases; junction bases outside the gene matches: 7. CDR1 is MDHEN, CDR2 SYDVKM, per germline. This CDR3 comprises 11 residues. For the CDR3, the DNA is TGTGCCAGCAAGTTGGACAGGGTGACTTTCTTT. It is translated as CASKLDRVTFF.

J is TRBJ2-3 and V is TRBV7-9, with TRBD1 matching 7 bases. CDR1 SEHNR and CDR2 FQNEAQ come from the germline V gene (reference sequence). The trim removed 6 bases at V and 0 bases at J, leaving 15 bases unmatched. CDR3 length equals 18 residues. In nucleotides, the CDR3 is TGTGCCAGCAGTCTTGGGACAGCCCAATATAGTAGCACAGATACGCAGTATTTT. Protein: CASSLGTAQYSSTDTQYF. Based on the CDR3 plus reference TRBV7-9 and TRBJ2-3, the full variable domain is DTGVSQNPRHKITKRGQNVTFRCDPISEHNRLYWYRQTLGQGPEFLTYFQNEAQLEKSRLLSDRFSAERPKGSFSTLEIQRTEQGDSAMYLCASSLGTAQYSSTDTQYFGPGTRLTVL.

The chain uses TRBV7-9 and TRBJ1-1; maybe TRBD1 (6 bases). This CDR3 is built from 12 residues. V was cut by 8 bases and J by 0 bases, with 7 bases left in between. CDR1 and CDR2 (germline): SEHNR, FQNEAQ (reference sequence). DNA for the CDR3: TGTGCCAGCCGGGGGCTGAACACTGAAGCTTTCTTT. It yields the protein CASRGLNTEAFF.

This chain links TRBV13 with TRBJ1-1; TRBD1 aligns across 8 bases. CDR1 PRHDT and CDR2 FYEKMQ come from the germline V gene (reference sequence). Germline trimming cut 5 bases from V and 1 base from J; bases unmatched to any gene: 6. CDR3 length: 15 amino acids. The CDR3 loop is CASSQGQGPNTEAFF. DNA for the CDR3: TGTGCCAGCAGCCAAGGACAGGGTCCGAACACTGAAGCTTTCTTT.

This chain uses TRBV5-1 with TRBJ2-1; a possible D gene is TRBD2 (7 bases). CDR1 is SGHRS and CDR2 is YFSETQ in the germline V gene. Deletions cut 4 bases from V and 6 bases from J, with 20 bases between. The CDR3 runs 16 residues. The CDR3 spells CASSISGGGRVNEQFF. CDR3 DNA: TGCGCCAGCAGCATAAGTGGGGGCGGGAGAGTCAATGAGCAGTTCTTC. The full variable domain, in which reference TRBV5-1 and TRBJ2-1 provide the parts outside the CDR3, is KAGVTQTPRYLIKTRGQQVTLSCSPISGHRSVSWYQQTPGQGLQFLFEYFSETQRNKGNFPGRFSGRQFSNSRSEMNVSTLELGDSALYLCASSISGGGRVNEQFFGPGTRLTVL.

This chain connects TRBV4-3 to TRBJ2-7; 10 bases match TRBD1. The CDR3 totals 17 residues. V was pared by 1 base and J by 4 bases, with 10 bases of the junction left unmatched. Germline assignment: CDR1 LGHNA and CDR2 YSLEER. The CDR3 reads CASSQGRTGQGVYEQYF. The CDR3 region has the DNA TGCGCCAGCAGCCAAGGGCGCACAGGACAGGGGGTTTACGAGCAGTACTTC.

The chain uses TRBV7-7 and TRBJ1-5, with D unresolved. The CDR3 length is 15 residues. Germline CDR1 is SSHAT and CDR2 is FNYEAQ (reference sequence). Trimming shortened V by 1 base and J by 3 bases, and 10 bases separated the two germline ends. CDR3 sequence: CASSLEGLNNQPQHF. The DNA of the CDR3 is TGTGCCAGCAGCTTAGAAGGGTTGAACAATCAGCCCCAGCATTTT.

CDR3 amino acids: CASSLGRNEQFF. The CDR3 DNA follows: TGTGCCAGCAGCTTGGGTAGGAATGAGCAGTTCTTC. This chain uses TRBV7-9 with TRBJ2-1; D is undetermined. V gave up 3 bases and J gave up 7 bases, with 7 bases separating them. CDR1 is SEHNR, CDR2 FQNEAQ, per germline (reference sequence). The CDR3 runs to 12 residues. Full variable domain (rest looked up from reference TRBV7-9 and TRBJ2-1): DTGVSQNPRHKITKRGQNVTFRCDPISEHNRLYWYRQTLGQGPEFLTYFQNEAQLEKSRLLSDRFSAERPKGSFSTLEIQRTEQGDSAMYLCASSLGRNEQFFGPGTRLTVL.

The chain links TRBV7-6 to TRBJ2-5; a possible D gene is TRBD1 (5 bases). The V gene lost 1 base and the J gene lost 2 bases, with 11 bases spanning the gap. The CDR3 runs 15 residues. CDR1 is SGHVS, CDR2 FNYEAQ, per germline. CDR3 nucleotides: TGTGCCAGCAGCTTAGGAACAGGATTACAAGAGACCCAGTACTTC. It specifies CASSLGTGLQETQYF. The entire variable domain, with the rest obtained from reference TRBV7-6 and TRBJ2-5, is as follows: GAGVSQSPRYKVTKRGQDVALRCDPISGHVSLYWYRQALGQGPEFLTYFNYEAQQDKSGLPNDRFSAERPEGSISTLTIQRTEQRDSAMYRCASSLGTGLQETQYFGPGTRLLVL.